These 13 T cell receptor beta chains share one sample of origin, sequenced in a study of T cells after yellow fever vaccination. TCRdb re-analysed the 5' RACE reads in MiXCR, keeping a single row per CDR3 protein. The data show approximately 93,000 distinct CDR3 sequences, approximately 5.5% seen once. Sequencing was performed on CD8+ T cells sorted from PBMCs, taken 10 days after the yellow fever booster vaccination. These receptors originate from a man younger than 35 who received the YFV17D yellow fever vaccine.

This clonotype came up a few times. The chain is built from TRBV7-9 and TRBJ1-1, with TRBD1 matching over 8 bases. The V gene end was trimmed by 5 bases and the J gene end by 0 bases; junction bases not matched to a gene: 5. Germline V gene sequence: CDR1 SEHNR, CDR2 FQNEAQ (reference sequence). The CDR3 is 15 residues long. The CDR3 coding sequence is TGTGCCAGCAGCCCCATGACAGGGGTGAACACTGAAGCTTTCTTT. Protein sequence: CASSPMTGVNTEAFF.

Only a few counts were recorded for this clonotype. The rearrangement uses TRBV6-1 and TRBJ2-7, with D possibly matching TRBD1 (6 bases). CDR3 size: 14 residues. Looked up from germline, CDR1 is MNHNS and CDR2 is SASEGT. V was shortened by 3 bases and J by 3 bases, with 12 bases between the two germline ends. The CDR3 protein is CASSEWLGHYEQYV. CDR3 in DNA: TGTGCCAGCAGTGAGTGGTTGGGACACTACGAGCAGTACGTC.

The chain joins TRBV4-3 to TRBJ2-1; no clear D gene. Trimming removed 4 bases at V and 0 bases at J, with 10 bases between. Germline assignment: CDR1 LGHNA and CDR2 YSLEER. This CDR3 has 15 amino acids. This CDR3 is CASSPQASSYNEQFF. As DNA, the CDR3 is TGCGCCAGCAGCCCACAAGCGAGCTCCTACAATGAGCAGTTCTTC.

This clonotype was counted ten times or more. The J gene is TRBJ1-2, the V gene TRBV5-5; D remains ambiguous. CDR1 SGHKS and CDR2 YYEKEE come from the germline V gene (reference sequence). This CDR3 comprises 15 residues. Between the trimmed V and J ends, which lost 0 bases and 3 bases, there was a span of 12 bases. The CDR3 loop is CASSLEVTYYYGYTF. As DNA, the CDR3 is TGTGCCAGCAGCTTGGAGGTGACTTACTACTATGGCTACACCTTC.

This clonotype occurred many times. CDR3 region: CASSPTRQGHVIRSSYNEQFF. The CDR3 DNA sequence: TGCGCCAGCAGCCCCACGAGACAGGGGCACGTCATTCGTAGCTCCTACAATGAGCAGTTCTTC. The chain joins TRBV5-1 to TRBJ2-1, with 8 positions matching TRBD1. The CDR3 length is 21 residues. With V trimmed by 4 bases and J by 0 bases, 21 bases remained unmatched. CDR1 is SGHRS, CDR2 YFSETQ, per germline.

This clonotype was seen a handful of times. This chain links TRBV12-3 or TRBV12-4 with TRBJ2-5; TRBD1 matches 8 bases. The CDR3 covers 13 residues. The V segment lost 7 bases and the J segment 5 bases; nucleotides outside the gene matches: 6. The CDR3 reads CASTLGQGETQYF. CDR3 in DNA: TGTGCCAGCACCCTCGGACAGGGTGAGACCCAGTACTTC.

This clonotype was counted ten times or more. The rearrangement uses TRBV20-1 and TRBJ2-3; D is perhaps TRBD2 (6 bases). This CDR3 region has 14 residues. The germline gives CDR1 DFQATT, CDR2 SNEGSKA (reference sequence). Deletions cut 4 bases from V and 4 bases from J, with 15 bases between. The CDR3 protein is CSAMGPREADTQYF. DNA of the CDR3: TGCAGTGCTATGGGACCGAGGGAGGCAGATACGCAGTATTTT.

This clonotype was observed many times. The chain joins TRBV4-2 to TRBJ2-7, with unresolved D. The germline gives CDR1 LGHNA, CDR2 YNFKEQ. V was shortened by 6 bases and J by 4 bases, with 25 bases between the two germline ends. This CDR3 is built from 17 residues. The CDR3 coding sequence is TGTGCCAGCAGACAACAAATTCCGGGCCAAGGCGAGTACGAGCAGTACTTC. It codes for CASRQQIPGQGEYEQYF.

The CDR3 DNA follows: TGTGCCAGCAGCTTAGCGGATGAGCAGTTCTTC. Translating it yields CASSLADEQFF. The gene calls are TRBV7-3 and TRBJ2-1, with no clear D. V was shortened by 2 bases and J by 8 bases, with 4 bases between the two germline ends. CDR1 SGHTA and CDR2 FQGTGA come from the germline V gene. The CDR3 is 11 amino acids.

In this sample, this clonotype turned up many times. The chain employs TRBV7-9 and TRBJ2-7, with a weak D call TRBD1 (6 bases). Trimming pared 5 bases from V and 6 bases from J, leaving 20 bases between. The germline gives CDR1 SEHNR, CDR2 FQNEAQ (reference sequence). There are 15 residues in the CDR3. The CDR3 sequence: CASSPTGTPSLEQYF. DNA for the CDR3: TGTGCCAGCAGCCCCACCGGGACACCCAGCCTCGAGCAGTACTTC.

This clonotype was counted between two and nine times. The genes are TRBV7-2 and TRBJ2-2, with unresolved D. The CDR3 contains 14 residues. The V gene's germline CDR1 is SGHTA and CDR2 FQGNSA. Trimming removed 2 bases at V and 10 bases at J, with 14 bases between. The CDR3 coding sequence is TGTGCCAGCAGCTTAACGGCCCCCCGCGAGGAGCTGTTTTTT. Translation gives CASSLTAPREELFF.

The chain recombines TRBV6-2 or TRBV6-3 with TRBJ2-3; 9 bases are shared with TRBD2. There are 18 residues in the CDR3. J was trimmed by 1 base and V by 4 bases; bases with no gene match: 12. CDR1 is MNHEY, CDR2 SVGEGT, per germline. The DNA of the CDR3 is TGTGCCAGCAGTTCCTCTGCAATAGCGGGGGCCCGCACAGATACGCAGTATTTT. Protein sequence: CASSSSAIAGARTDTQYF.

DNA of the CDR3: TGTGCCACCCCCACTTCCCGAGGCGGGGGGGACCTCTCTGGGGCCAACGTCCTGACTTTC. It codes for CATPTSRGGGDLSGANVLTF. The chain couples TRBV7-9 to TRBJ2-6; 9 bases agree with TRBD2. The CDR3 length is 20 residues. Trimming took 10 bases from V and 0 from J; bases not matched to a gene: 19. CDR1 is SEHNR and CDR2 is FQNEAQ in the germline V gene (reference sequence).